The sequence of this T cell receptor beta chain was determined in a study of CD8+ T cells in alopecia areata. Trimming at V came to 3 bases and at J to 5 bases, leaving 6 bases not matched to a gene. The CDR3 consists of 14 residues. CDR1 SNHLY and CDR2 FYNNEI come from the germline V gene. Treatment indicated: oral pan-JAK inhibitor, 5-10 mg twice daily. The investigators collected lesional scalp punch biopsies and peripheral blood from alopecia areata patients. General study points: Scalp clonality dropped significantly under tofacitinib, as did expanded CD8+ top-100 clones.

cDNA prepared by RNA extraction and subsequent reverse transcription served as the template for sequencing. Libraries were prepared by immunoSEQ multiplex PCR; TCRdb keeps only in-frame clonotypes and omits some of them. The table includes about 42,000 clones, approximately 65% detected once. This clone came up once. The antigen is unknown. The sample in question was CD8+ T cells sorted from blood, obtained at week 4, from a patient treated with tofacitinib. The clonotype comes from a human donor with alopecia areata. This chain connects TRBV2 to TRBJ1-2; 7 bases fit TRBD1. CDR3 coding DNA: TGTGCCAGCAGTGATTCCGGGACAGATTATGGCTACACCTTC. Translated: CASSDSGTDYGYTF. The whole variable domain, filled in from reference TRBV2 and TRBJ1-2, reads EPEVTQTPSHQVTQMGQEVILRCVPISNHLYFYWYRQILGQKVEFLVSFYNNEISEKSEIFDDQFSVERPDGSNFTLKIRSTKLEDSAMYFCASSDSGTDYGYTFGSGTRLTVV.